This TCR beta chain was identified during a study of a mutant IDH1 vaccine in newly diagnosed glioma (dated by TCRdb to the early 2020s). With respect to the entire study: Patients received eight vaccinations in weeks 1, 3, 5, 7, 11, 15, 19 and 23, corresponding to visits V03 through V10. Before enrollment, patients had received standard therapy of radiotherapy alone, temozolomide alone, or radiochemotherapy with temozolomide; most received the combination. Peripheral blood was collected at six visits: V03 (baseline), V05, V07, V10, V12 and V13. Longitudinal TCRB deep sequencing was done for 25 treated patients, wherever samples were available for exploratory analyses. The 32 treated patients were 62.5% male and 37.5% female, with a mean age of about 38 years. In the chemotherapy-containing groups, vaccination started alongside temozolomide cycles, whereas in patients who had radiotherapy alone it started 4-6 weeks after radiotherapy. Study-wide findings and limitations: Selection of PBMC samples for TCRB deep sequencing was based on availability. It was noted by the authors that analyses of patient blood samples could not be reproduced owing to sample limitations. Pseudoprogression appeared unrelated to alterations in the top peripheral T cell clonotypes detected by TCRB sequencing. Vaccine-induced immune responses across multiple MHC alleles were detected in 93.3% of patients.

Per the germline V gene, SGHDT is the CDR1 and YYEEEE is the CDR2. V lost 7 bases and J lost 12 bases, and the count of bases not matched to a germline gene is 12. There are 13 amino acids in the CDR3, from cysteine to phenylalanine inclusive. The entry retains the CDR3 DNA only, 39 bases that are in frame from base 1. The library came from the immunoSEQ multiplex PCR assay. Rearranged TCR beta chain sequences were amplified using the hsTCRB Kit according to the manufacturer's protocol. Sequencing of TCRB libraries was carried out on an Illumina MiSeq. The original pipeline was this. The proprietary platform of the kit vendor was used for demultiplexing, trimming and gene mapping. TCRdb limited this immuneACCESS table to in-frame rearrangements with V and J called. A share of clones is missing; checked studies link under half to unresolved V genes, and the rest is unexplained. Clone size and V and J calls were adopted from that table, with D and trimming inferred from the DNA. This sample comprises about 38,000 clones, about four fifths of them detected only once. The ten largest account for around 5.5% of the sample.

The time point label for this specimen denotes: week 5, during vaccination. A 20-mer mutant IDH1 peptide at 300 micrograms in Montanide made up each vaccine dose, which was injected subcutaneously together with topical imiquimod. Newly diagnosed WHO grade 3 or 4 IDH1-mutant astrocytomas showing loss of nuclear ATRX were present in the donors. The samples were drawn from NOA16, a multicentre, single-arm, open-label phase I trial in Germany that tested a mutant IDH1 peptide vaccine in humans for the first time. Genomic DNA for TCRB sequencing was extracted from EDTA blood using the DNeasy Blood and Tissue Kit. This clone was found once. This clone's antigen is unknown. Base qualities are not at hand, and no much larger clone is one base apart.

The input for sequencing was PBMCs, taken from a glioma patient whose treatment included an IDH1 peptide vaccine. The chain couples TRBV5-6 to TRBJ2-1, and 8 junction bases match TRBD1. The source of this sequence is a man aged 35 to 55 with glioma. The DNA sequence is given as TGTGCCAGCTCCCGTCCCGGGACAGGAAGGCAGTTCTTC. The resulting protein is CASSRPGTGRQFF.